These T cell receptor beta chains were read from a single sample in a study of cytomegalovirus exposure and HLA in healthy donors. The repertoire was sequenced with immunoSEQ multiplex PCR; TCRdb's copy has only in-frame clones and lacks some. The sample lists around 150,000 clones, roughly 63% occurring once. The source material was PBMCs. All receptors come from an older woman in good health and CMV-seropositive. The CDR3 runs from the conserved cysteine through the conserved F or W. A D gene is named only where the DNA matches it firmly. The size of a clone is reported for some rows only, either as once, few or many, or as a class for expanded clones.

v_gene: TRBV28; d_gene: NA; j_gene: TRBJ2-1; abundance: NA; CDR3aa: CASSLSSYNEQFF; CDR3nt: TGTGCCAGCAGTTTGAGCTCCTACAATGAGCAGTTCTTC
v_gene: TRBV6-5; d_gene: TRBD1; j_gene: TRBJ1-2; abundance: NA; CDR3aa: CASSWDRGNGYGYTF; CDR3nt: TGTGCCAGCAGTTGGGACAGGGGAAATGGGTATGGCTACACCTTC
v_gene: TRBV5-4; d_gene: TRBD2; j_gene: TRBJ2-7; abundance: NA; CDR3aa: CASSSWDIAGGHEQYF; CDR3nt: TGTGCCAGCAGCTCATGGGACATAGCGGGAGGCCACGAGCAGTACTTC
v_gene: TRBV14; d_gene: TRBD2; j_gene: TRBJ2-7; abundance: NA; CDR3aa: CASSQEIAGGPRTYEQYF; CDR3nt: TGTGCCAGCAGCCAAGAAATAGCGGGAGGGCCGAGAACCTACGAGCAGTACTTC
v_gene: TRBV4-2; d_gene: TRBD2; j_gene: TRBJ2-3; abundance: NA; CDR3aa: CASSQWTSGSSDTQYF; CDR3nt: TGTGCCAGCAGCCAATGGACTAGCGGGAGCTCAGATACGCAGTATTTT
v_gene: TRBV5-1; d_gene: NA; j_gene: TRBJ2-2; abundance: NA; CDR3aa: CASSAPNTGELFF; CDR3nt: TGCGCCTCTAGCGCACCGAACACCGGGGAGCTGTTTTTT
v_gene: TRBV4-2; d_gene: TRBD2; j_gene: TRBJ2-7; abundance: few; CDR3aa: CASSPETSGRADEQYF; CDR3nt: TGTGCCAGCAGCCCGGAGACTAGCGGGAGGGCCGACGAGCAGTACTTC
v_gene: TRBV18; d_gene: TRBD2; j_gene: TRBJ2-3; abundance: NA; CDR3aa: CASQRLAGNRDTQYF; CDR3nt: TGTGCCAGTCAACGACTAGCGGGAAACAGAGATACGCAGTATTTT
v_gene: TRBV7-8; d_gene: TRBD1; j_gene: TRBJ1-5; abundance: few; CDR3aa: CASSLGTGYMRMQPQHF; CDR3nt: TGTGCCAGCAGCCTGGGGACAGGTTATATGAGAATGCAGCCCCAGCATTTT
v_gene: TRBV11-2; d_gene: NA; j_gene: TRBJ2-7; abundance: NA; CDR3aa: CASSLVFQGHYEQYF; CDR3nt: TGTGCCAGCAGCTTAGTGTTTCAGGGTCACTACGAGCAGTACTTC
v_gene: TRBV9; d_gene: NA; j_gene: TRBJ2-1; abundance: NA; CDR3aa: CASSVVDRTRNEQFF; CDR3nt: TGTGCCAGCAGCGTAGTCGACAGGACCCGCAATGAGCAGTTCTTC
v_gene: TRBV7-3; d_gene: TRBD1; j_gene: TRBJ1-1; abundance: NA; CDR3aa: CASSLTGAQNTEAFF; CDR3nt: TGTGCCAGCAGCCTTACAGGGGCCCAGAACACTGAAGCTTTCTTT
v_gene: TRBV27; d_gene: NA; j_gene: TRBJ2-2; abundance: NA; CDR3aa: CASSPSRWTGELFF; CDR3nt: TGTGCCAGCAGTCCTTCGCGGTGGACCGGGGAGCTGTTTTTT
v_gene: TRBV9; d_gene: NA; j_gene: TRBJ2-3; abundance: NA; CDR3aa: CASSESSGDTQYF; CDR3nt: TGTGCCAGCAGCGAGTCCTCGGGGGATACGCAGTATTTT
v_gene: TRBV19; d_gene: NA; j_gene: TRBJ1-1; abundance: NA; CDR3aa: CASRIRSGRMNTEAFF; CDR3nt: TGTGCCAGTAGGATTCGCTCAGGGCGGATGAACACTGAAGCTTTCTTT
v_gene: TRBV4-2; d_gene: TRBD2; j_gene: TRBJ2-1; abundance: NA; CDR3aa: CASSQVKRESYNEQFF; CDR3nt: TGTGCCAGCAGCCAAGTCAAGCGGGAGTCGTACAATGAGCAGTTCTTC
v_gene: TRBV7-2; d_gene: NA; j_gene: TRBJ2-7; abundance: NA; CDR3aa: CASSSRASYEQYF; CDR3nt: TGTGCCAGCAGCTCCAGGGCATCCTACGAGCAGTACTTC